The rows below give T cell receptor beta chains drawn from one sample of a study of control samples from healthy donors and cancer patients. TCRdb's table, derived via immunoSEQ multiplex PCR, lists solely in-frame clones and lacks some. The sample yields about 68,000 clones, about 83% seen once. The specimen sequenced was blood. The receptors stem from a man in his fifties or sixties in good health. Each CDR3 is given with its conserved first and last residue. The D gene is left open where the match is weak. Rows may omit the clone size; those that give it use once, few, many or a size class.

medium-sized	TRBV11-2	TRBJ2-6	NA	TGTGCCAGCAGCTTAATGAGGTCTGGGGCCAACGTCCTGACTTTC	CASSLMRSGANVLTF
NA	TRBV11-2	TRBJ2-3	NA	TGTGCCAGCAGCTTAGATGGGGGGAATCCCACAGATACGCAGTATTTT	CASSLDGGNPTDTQYF
NA	TRBV3-1/TRBV3-2	TRBJ2-1	TRBD2	TGTGCCAGCAGCGGCCCTAGCGGGAGAAGTGAGCAGTTCTTC	CASSGPSGRSEQFF
NA	TRBV5-1	TRBJ2-1	TRBD2	TGCGCCAGCAGCTCCTTAGCGGGAGGCGGCGAGCAGTTCTTC	CASSSLAGGGEQFF
once	TRBV3-1/TRBV3-2	TRBJ2-7	NA	TGTGCCAGCAGCCGGACGGGATTCTCCTACGAGCAGTACTTC	CASSRTGFSYEQYF
few	TRBV7-2	TRBJ1-1	NA	TGTGCCAGCAGTTTGGACTGGGCTGAAGCTTTCTTT	CASSLDWAEAFF
NA	TRBV29-1	TRBJ2-3	TRBD2	TGCAGCGTTGGGTTAGCGGGAACCGGCACAGATACGCAGTATTTT	CSVGLAGTGTDTQYF
NA	TRBV28	TRBJ2-7	TRBD2	TGTGCCAGCAGTCCAGGGGCTAGCGGGACCCTCTACGAGCAGTACTTC	CASSPGASGTLYEQYF
NA	TRBV6-2/TRBV6-3	TRBJ1-1	TRBD1	TGTGCCAGCAGCTCCGCCGGGACAGAGAACACTGAAGCTTTCTTT	CASSSAGTENTEAFF
NA	TRBV7-3	TRBJ2-1	TRBD2	TGTGCCAGCAGCCTACGGGGGGGACTAGACGATTACAATGAGCAGTTCTTC	CASSLRGGLDDYNEQFF
few	TRBV4-3	TRBJ1-6	TRBD1	TGCGCCAGCAGCCAAGAAACGACCGGGACAGGGAATTCACCCCTCCACTTT	CASSQETTGTGNSPLHF
NA	TRBV29-1	TRBJ1-4	NA	TGCAGCGTCGGAAATGAAAAACTGTTTTTT	CSVGNEKLFF
NA	TRBV4-3	TRBJ2-7	NA	TGCGCCAGCAGCCAGCGATCAGGTGACGAGCAGTACTTC	CASSQRSGDEQYF
NA	TRBV11-1	TRBJ1-2	NA	TGTGCCAGCAGCTCGTCGGGGGGGCATGGCTACACCTTC	CASSSSGGHGYTF
NA	TRBV18	TRBJ2-7	TRBD2	TGTGCCAGCTCACCACGGGGACCACAAACGGGAGGGCCTAGCGAGCAGTACTTC	CASSPRGPQTGGPSEQYF
NA	TRBV6-5	TRBJ1-2	NA	TGTGCCAGCAACCCGGGACCGACCTATGGCTACACCTTC	CASNPGPTYGYTF
NA	TRBV6-4	TRBJ2-1	TRBD2	TGTGCCAGCAGTTCTAGCGGGATAAGAGGGTCCTACAATGAGCAGTTCTTC	CASSSSGIRGSYNEQFF
NA	TRBV6-5	TRBJ2-7	NA	TGTGCCAGCAGGAGAGTTAGCGGATCCTACGAGCAGTACTTC	CASRRVSGSYEQYF
NA	TRBV4-1	TRBJ2-7	TRBD2	TGCGCCAGCAGCCAAGATCAGACTAGCGGGATCACCTACGAGCAGTACTTC	CASSQDQTSGITYEQYF
few	TRBV18	TRBJ1-2	NA	TGTGCCAGCTCACCACCAAACAGTTTGAACTATGGCTACACCTTC	CASSPPNSLNYGYTF
few	TRBV29-1	TRBJ2-5	TRBD2	TGCAGCGCCGGGACCGGGACTAGCTTTATGGGGCAAGAGACCCAGTACTTC	CSAGTGTSFMGQETQYF
NA	TRBV28	TRBJ1-1	NA	TGTGCCAGCAGTTCTCCGGGGATCGAGAACACTGAAGCTTTCTTT	CASSSPGIENTEAFF
few	TRBV5-6	TRBJ2-2	NA	TGTGCCAGCAGCTTGAACGTCGGGGAGCTGTTTTTT	CASSLNVGELFF
NA	TRBV28	TRBJ1-5	NA	TGTGCCAGCAGTACCTTACTCAGGGGTTCCAATCAGCCCCAGCATTTT	CASSTLLRGSNQPQHF
few	TRBV7-9	TRBJ2-1	NA	TGTGCCAGCAGTCGGGGACGGGCGAGCTCCTACAATGAGCAGTTCTTC	CASSRGRASSYNEQFF
NA	TRBV19	TRBJ2-5	NA	TGTGCCAGTAGTAGGATTGGGCAAGAGACCCAGTACTTC	CASSRIGQETQYF
NA	TRBV23-1	TRBJ2-2	NA	TGCGCCAGCGGGCTTGAGGGTTTGGGAGCTGTTTTT	CASGLEGLGAVF
few	TRBV27	TRBJ1-6	NA	TGTGCCAGCAGAAGTACTGATTCACCCCTCCACTTT	CASRSTDSPLHF
NA	TRBV28	TRBJ2-1	NA	TGTGCCAGCAGTTTCCGTGGACGGACGAGGGAGCAGTTCTTC	CASSFRGRTREQFF
NA	TRBV15	TRBJ2-7	TRBD2	TGTGCCACCAGCTTCGGCGGGAGTTATCGACGGGAGCAGTACTTC	CATSFGGSYRREQYF
NA	TRBV6-2/TRBV6-3	TRBJ1-2	NA	TGTGCCAGCAGTTCCCTTGGGGGCTACACCTTC	CASSSLGGYTF
NA	TRBV7-2	TRBJ2-1	TRBD1	TGTGCCAGCAGCTTAGAACCGGGACAGGGCTTGCATGAGCAGTTCTTC	CASSLEPGQGLHEQFF
NA	TRBV29-1	TRBJ1-5	NA	TGCAGCGTGCGGGGGGTTGATAGCAATCAGCCCCAGCATTTT	CSVRGVDSNQPQHF
NA	TRBV25-1	TRBJ1-2	TRBD1	TGTGCCACCCTTGCCCGGGGGACAGGGACTAACGGCTACACCTTC	CATLARGTGTNGYTF
NA	TRBV18	TRBJ2-6	TRBD1	TGTGCCAGCTCGTCCGGGACAGGGGCCGTCGGGGCCAACGTCCTGACTTTC	CASSSGTGAVGANVLTF
few	TRBV18	TRBJ1-1	TRBD1	TGTGCCAGCTCACCCCGACCGGGACAGGGGGCGGGCACTGAAGCTTTCTTT	CASSPRPGQGAGTEAFF
NA	TRBV6-5	TRBJ1-1	NA	TGTGCCAGCAGTTACAATGGGAGAGAAGCTTTCTTT	CASSYNGREAFF
NA	TRBV30	TRBJ2-5	NA	TGTGCCTGGAACCGGGCTTTAGAGACCCAGTACTTC	CAWNRALETQYF
NA	TRBV2	TRBJ2-7	TRBD2	TGTGCCAGCTCACTAGCGGGAGTCCCGAACTTC	CASSLAGVPNF
NA	TRBV5-1	TRBJ2-3	TRBD2	TGCGCCAGCAGGGTTAGCGGGAGCACAGATACGCAGTATTTT	CASRVSGSTDTQYF
NA	TRBV28	TRBJ2-3	NA	TGTGCCAGCACGGCGCCCGGGAAAAGCACAGATACGCAGTATTTT	CASTAPGKSTDTQYF
NA	TRBV11-1	TRBJ2-7	TRBD1	TGTGCCAGCAGCAACAGGGGGTTCGGGGACGAGCAGTACTTC	CASSNRGFGDEQYF
NA	TRBV6-5	TRBJ1-4	TRBD1	TGTGCCAGCAGCGACGGACAGGGCGGGTTTGAAAAACTGTTTTTT	CASSDGQGGFEKLFF
NA	TRBV9	TRBJ1-5	TRBD1	TGTGCCAGCAGCGTAGACGGACAGGACAATCAGCCCCAGCATTTT	CASSVDGQDNQPQHF
NA	TRBV21-1	TRBJ1-5	NA	TGTGCCAGCAGCAATGTGGGTTCAGGGCAGCCCCAGCATTTT	CASSNVGSGQPQHF
NA	TRBV18	TRBJ1-2	NA	TGTGCCAGCTCACCACCGACGGGGGGCTACACCTTC	CASSPPTGGYTF
NA	TRBV15	TRBJ2-1	NA	TGTGCCACCAGCAGACAGGGAGTTCATGAGCAGTTCTTC	CATSRQGVHEQFF
NA	TRBV6-1	TRBJ1-5	NA	TGTGCCAGCAGTGAAGCGCGGTATGACAGATTGGGTCAGCCCCAGCATTTT	CASSEARYDRLGQPQHF
few	TRBV6-6	TRBJ1-1	NA	TGTGCCAGCAGCATCACTCCTACAGGGAACACTGAAGCTTTCTTT	CASSITPTGNTEAFF
NA	TRBV30	TRBJ1-6	NA	TGTGCCTGGAGTGTTGAAACGGAGAATTCACCCCTCCACTTT	CAWSVETENSPLHF
NA	TRBV7-2	TRBJ2-1	TRBD1	TGTGCCAGCAGCTTAGCCCAACACAGGGGGAATGAGCAGTTCTTC	CASSLAQHRGNEQFF
NA	TRBV29-1	TRBJ2-1	NA	TGCAGCGTTTCTCCTGGGACCTACAATGAGCAGTTCTTC	CSVSPGTYNEQFF
few	TRBV30	TRBJ2-7	NA	TGTGCCTGGAGTGTGAACTCCCACGAGCAGTACTTC	CAWSVNSHEQYF
NA	TRBV28	TRBJ2-7	NA	TGTGCCAGCATTGAGGGAACGAGCTCCTACGAGCAGTACTTC	CASIEGTSSYEQYF
NA	TRBV4-3	TRBJ2-4	TRBD1	TGCGCCAGCAGCCACGGACAGGGCTTGGCCAAAAACATTCAGTACTTC	CASSHGQGLAKNIQYF
NA	TRBV24-1	TRBJ2-7	TRBD2	TGTGCCACCAGTGATTGGTCGGGAGGGCCCTACGAGCAGTACTTC	CATSDWSGGPYEQYF
NA	TRBV7-8	TRBJ2-5	NA	TGTGCCAGCACCCCCGGCGTGCAAGAGACCCAGTACTTC	CASTPGVQETQYF
once	TRBV19	TRBJ1-4	NA	TGTGCCAGTAGGAGGACGGGCGAAGAGGAAAAACTGTTTTTT	CASRRTGEEEKLFF